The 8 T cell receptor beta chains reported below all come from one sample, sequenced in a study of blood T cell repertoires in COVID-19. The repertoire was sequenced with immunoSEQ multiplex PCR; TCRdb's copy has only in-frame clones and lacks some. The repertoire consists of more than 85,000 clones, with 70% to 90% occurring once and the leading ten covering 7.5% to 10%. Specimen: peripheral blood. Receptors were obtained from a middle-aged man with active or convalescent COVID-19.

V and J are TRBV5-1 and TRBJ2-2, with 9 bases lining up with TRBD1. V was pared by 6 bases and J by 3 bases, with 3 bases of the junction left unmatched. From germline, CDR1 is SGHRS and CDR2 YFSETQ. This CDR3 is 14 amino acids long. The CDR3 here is CASKRDRDTGELFF. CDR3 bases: TGCGCCAGCAAAAGGGACAGGGACACCGGGGAGCTGTTTTTT.

Written as DNA, the CDR3 is TGTGCCAGCAGCGTTGGGACTAGCGGGGTTAACAATGAGCAGTTCTTC. Translation gives CASSVGTSGVNNEQFF. J is TRBJ2-1 and V is TRBV9; 13 nucleotides line up with TRBD2. The CDR3 consists of 16 residues. In germline, CDR1 is SGDLS, CDR2 YYNGEE. V lost 2 bases to trimming and J lost 5 bases; unmatched junction nucleotides: 4.

CDR3 region: CASSLSGTGYGYTF. DNA of the CDR3: TGTGCCAGCAGTTTATCGGGGACAGGGTATGGCTACACCTTC. V and J are TRBV27 and TRBJ1-2; 9 bases fit TRBD1. CDR1 is MNHEY, CDR2 SMNVEV, per germline (reference sequence). The CDR3 has 14 residues. Unmatched junction bases numbered 1, after V lost 0 bases and J lost 5 bases.

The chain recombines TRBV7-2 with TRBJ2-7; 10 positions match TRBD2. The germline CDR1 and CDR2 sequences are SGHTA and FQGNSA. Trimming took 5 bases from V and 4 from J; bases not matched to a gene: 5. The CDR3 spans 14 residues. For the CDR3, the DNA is TGTGCCAGCAGCCCAGCGGGGGGGATGTACGAGCAGTACTTC. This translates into CASSPAGGMYEQYF.

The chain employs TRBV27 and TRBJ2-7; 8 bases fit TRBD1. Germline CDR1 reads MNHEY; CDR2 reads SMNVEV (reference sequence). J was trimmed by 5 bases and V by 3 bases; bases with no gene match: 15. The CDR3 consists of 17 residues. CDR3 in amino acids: CASSFSPVQGASDEQYF. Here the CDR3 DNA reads TGTGCCAGCAGTTTTTCCCCGGTGCAGGGGGCGAGCGACGAGCAGTACTTC.

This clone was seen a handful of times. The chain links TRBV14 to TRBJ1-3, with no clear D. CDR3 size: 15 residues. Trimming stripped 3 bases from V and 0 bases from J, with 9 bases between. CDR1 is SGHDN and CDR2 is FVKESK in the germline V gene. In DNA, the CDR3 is TGTGCCAGCAGCCATGGACTGAACTCTGGAAACACCATATATTTT. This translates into CASSHGLNSGNTIYF.

CDR3 protein: CASSLGTGGTYGYTF. The CDR3 DNA is TGTGCCAGCAGCCTAGGGACAGGGGGCACCTATGGCTACACCTTC. The rearrangement links TRBV7-2 to TRBJ1-2; TRBD1 aligns across 12 bases. Unmatched junction bases numbered 5, after V lost 5 bases and J lost 4 bases. Germline V gene lookup returns CDR1 SGHTA and CDR2 FQGNSA. CDR3 length: 15 amino acids. Combining the CDR3 with reference TRBV7-2 and TRBJ1-2 gives the whole variable domain GAGVSQSPSNKVTEKGKDVELRCDPISGHTALYWYRQSLGQGLEFLIYFQGNSAPDKSGLPSDRFSAERTGGSVSTLTIQRTQQEDSAVYLCASSLGTGGTYGYTFGSGTRLTVV.

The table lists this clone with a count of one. The CDR3 here is CASSEWDRGSNSPLHF. As DNA, the CDR3 is TGTGCCAGCAGTGAATGGGACAGGGGGAGTAATTCACCCCTCCACTTT. The gene calls are TRBV25-1 and TRBJ1-6; 11 nucleotides match TRBD1. Germline V gene lookup returns CDR1 MGHDK and CDR2 SYGVNS. The V gene end was trimmed by 1 base and the J gene end by 6 bases; junction bases not matched to a gene: 2. This CDR3 has 16 residues. Combining the CDR3 with reference TRBV25-1 and TRBJ1-6 gives the whole variable domain EADIYQTPRYLVIGTGKKITLECSQTMGHDKMYWYQQDPGMELHLIHYSYGVNSTEKGDLSSESTVSRIRTEHFPLTLESARPSHTSQYLCASSEWDRGSNSPLHFGNGTRLTVT.